The 22 T cell receptor beta chains in this list originate from one sample, sequenced in a study of T-cell reconstitution after alpha-beta-depleted transplantation in children. As it was prepared, the TCRbeta library received unique molecular identifiers. TCRdb re-analysed the PCR reads in MiXCR, keeping a single row per CDR3 protein. The data show just under 250,000 distinct CDR3 sequences, about a quarter seen once. Sequencing used PBMCs, obtained before TCRalphabeta/CD19-depleted stem cell transplant. The receptor set was obtained from a girl aged 2 to 10 with Fanconi anemia, due to receive a stem cell transplant.

The chain uses TRBV27 and TRBJ2-2, with a weak D call TRBD1 (6 bases). Trimming cost V 8 bases and J 4 bases, with 17 bases left between them. The germline V gene encodes CDR1 MNHEY and CDR2 SMNVEV (reference sequence). This CDR3 comprises 15 residues. The CDR3 nucleotides are TGTGCCAGCTCCCGCAGGGCAGGGGCCACCGGGGAGCTGTTTTTT. It translates to CASSRRAGATGELFF.

The V gene is TRBV20-1, the J gene TRBJ2-4, with D possibly being TRBD2 (7 bases). CDR1 and CDR2 (germline): DFQATT, SNEGSKA (reference sequence). Trimming left V 3 bases short and J 6 bases short, with 15 bases between. The CDR3 covers 14 residues. The CDR3 DNA is TGCAGTGCTAGGACGGGGGGCCGCGGAAACATTCAGTACTTC. It translates to CSARTGGRGNIQYF.

The genes are TRBV29-1 and TRBJ2-1; D is undetermined. Trimming took off 2 bases at V and 5 bases at J, with 7 bases between the two ends. The CDR3 length is 12 residues. Germline lookup yields CDR1 SQVTM and CDR2 ANQGSEA. CDR3 in DNA: TGCAGCGTTGAAAAACCTAACAATGAGCAGTTCTTC. It translates to CSVEKPNNEQFF.

The V gene is TRBV6-5, the J gene TRBJ2-7, with D possibly being TRBD1 (5 bases). Trimming stripped 0 bases from V and 3 bases from J, with 12 bases between. Germline loops: CDR1 MNHEY, CDR2 SVGAGI. This CDR3 has 15 amino acids. The CDR3 bases are TGTGCCAGCAGTTACTCAATCCCAGGGTTCTACGAGCAGTACTTC. Its protein product is CASSYSIPGFYEQYF.

This clonotype appeared many times. The chain recombines TRBV12-3 or TRBV12-4 with TRBJ2-3; 10 nucleotides align to TRBD2. The CDR3 is 16 residues long. Germline trimming cut 3 bases from V and 6 bases from J; bases unmatched to any gene: 9. The chain's CDR3 is CASSLEGLADIDTQYF. CDR3 DNA sequence: TGTGCCAGCAGTTTGGAAGGACTAGCGGATATCGATACGCAGTATTTT.

Ten or more counts support this clonotype. The chain links TRBV29-1 to TRBJ2-3; D possibly matches TRBD1 or TRBD2 (5 bases each). CDR3 size: 16 residues. V was shortened by 4 bases and J by 4 bases, with 21 bases between the two germline ends. From germline, CDR1 is SQVTM and CDR2 ANQGSEA. The CDR3 region has the DNA TGCAGCGTTGTGGGGGTAATGTGGGGGTCGGCAGATACGCAGTATTTT. Residues: CSVVGVMWGSADTQYF.

This clonotype was picked up many times. The V gene is TRBV5-1, the J gene TRBJ2-1, with TRBD1 as a possible D gene (6 bases). This CDR3 region has 15 residues. Germline V gives CDR1 SGHRS, CDR2 YFSETQ. V dropped 4 bases and J dropped 3 bases, with 14 bases sitting between them. The CDR3 sequence: CASSQQGSYYNEQFF. The CDR3, as DNA: TGCGCCAGCAGCCAACAGGGTTCTTACTACAATGAGCAGTTCTTC.

This clonotype was observed a few times. The chain is built from TRBV20-1 and TRBJ2-1; TRBD2 aligns across 8 bases. Trimming removed 0 bases from V and 3 bases from J; junction bases left unmatched: 7. Per the germline V gene, CDR1 is DFQATT and CDR2 is SNEGSKA (reference sequence). This CDR3 region has 16 residues. The CDR3 bases are TGCAGTGCTAGAGATCCTCGGGGGGGGTACTACAATGAGCAGTTCTTC. This encodes CSARDPRGGYYNEQFF.

The chain joins TRBV20-1 to TRBJ2-1, with D possibly matching TRBD1 (6 bases). V was clipped by 3 bases and J by 8 bases, with 14 bases between them. Germline V gene sequence: CDR1 DFQATT, CDR2 SNEGSKA (reference sequence). This CDR3 is built from 13 residues. Here the CDR3 DNA reads TGCAGTGCTAGGATTAGGGGGATTCATGAGCAGTTCTTC. This encodes CSARIRGIHEQFF.

This clonotype was observed at least ten times. The CDR3, as DNA: TGTGCCAGCAGCCAATACCCCGGGACAGGCTACGAGCAGTACTTC. Translation: CASSQYPGTGYEQYF. V usage is TRBV7-3 and J usage is TRBJ2-7; TRBD1 agrees at 8 bases. From germline, CDR1 is SGHTA and CDR2 FQGTGA. CDR3 length: 15 amino acids. V lost 5 bases, J lost 3 bases, and 9 bases stayed unmatched.

In its sample, this clonotype was seen many times. The chain employs TRBV29-1 and TRBJ2-1; possible D gene TRBD2, 7 bases. The length of the CDR3 is 12 residues. The V end was cut by 4 bases, the J end by 8 bases, with 12 bases between. Germline assignment: CDR1 SQVTM and CDR2 ANQGSEA. In DNA, the CDR3 is TGCAGCGTTGTCTCGGGGGGCTATGAGCAGTTCTTC. Translated, it gives CSVVSGGYEQFF.

This rearrangement joins TRBV7-9 to TRBJ1-1; D uncertain. The ends were cut back, 5 bases at V and 1 base at J, with 14 bases in the middle. This CDR3 is 15 amino acids long. In germline, CDR1 is SEHNR, CDR2 FQNEAQ (reference sequence). This chain's CDR3 is CASSPQPHTNTEAFF. The CDR3 region has the DNA TGTGCCAGCAGCCCTCAACCTCACACGAACACTGAAGCTTTCTTT.

V and J are TRBV2 and TRBJ2-7; 10 nucleotides line up with TRBD2. The germline CDR1 and CDR2 sequences are SNHLY and FYNNEI. Trimming cost V 9 bases and J 2 bases; bases outside gene matches: 4. The CDR3 spans 13 residues. Here the CDR3 DNA reads TGTGCCAGTACGGGACTAGCGCCCTACGAGCAGTACTTC. Encoded protein: CASTGLAPYEQYF.

At least ten counts were recorded for this clonotype. The chain employs TRBV10-3 and TRBJ2-4, with TRBD2 matching 11 bases. CDR1 is ENHRY, CDR2 SYGVKD, per germline. V lost 3 bases and J lost 11; bases outside the gene matches: 12. CDR3 size: 16 residues. CDR3 residues: CAISDTGTSGFAVQYF. In nucleotides, the CDR3 is TGTGCCATCAGTGATACCGGGACTAGCGGCTTTGCTGTTCAGTACTTC.

CDR3 region: CALSSGTSGSGGTDTQYF. The CDR3 nucleotides read TGTGCCTTATCTTCGGGGACTAGCGGGAGTGGGGGCACAGATACGCAGTATTTT. The chain is built from TRBV6-4 and TRBJ2-3; TRBD2 agrees at 14 bases. CDR1 is MRHNA and CDR2 is SNTAGT in the germline V gene. The CDR3 covers 18 residues. After removal of 11 bases from V and 1 base from J, the junction contained 14 bases not matched to a gene.

This clonotype was seen a few times. The genes are TRBV6-5 and TRBJ1-1, with TRBD1 matching over 7 bases. J lost 1 base, V lost 2 bases, and 4 bases had no gene match. Germline assignment: CDR1 MNHEY and CDR2 SVGAGI. The CDR3 is made up of 15 amino acids. CDR3 amino acids: CASSYPRGGNTEAFF. Here the CDR3 DNA reads TGTGCCAGCAGTTACCCCAGGGGGGGGAACACTGAAGCTTTCTTT.

This clonotype turned up a few times. The chain combines TRBV21-1 with TRBJ2-7; TRBD2 is the table's D call, not checked against the DNA. TRBV21-1 represents a pseudogene. This CDR3 spans 15 amino acids. The CDR3 loop reads CASSKDPPTCYEQYF. The CDR3 DNA follows: TGTGCCAGCAGCAAAGACCCTCCAACTTGTTACGAGCAGTACTTC.

The rearrangement joins TRBV20-1 to TRBJ2-7; no clear D. There are 14 residues in the CDR3. Trimming took 2 bases from V and 5 from J, leaving 16 bases between them. Germline values: CDR1 DFQATT, CDR2 SNEGSKA (reference sequence). The CDR3 here is CSARSDKAINEQYF. The CDR3 DNA follows: TGCAGTGCTAGATCAGACAAGGCAATCAACGAGCAGTACTTC.

This clonotype was detected only a few times. The chain combines TRBV20-1 with TRBJ1-1; D remains unclear. The CDR3 is made up of 12 amino acids. Germline lookup yields CDR1 DFQATT and CDR2 SNEGSKA (reference sequence). As DNA, the CDR3 is TGCAGGGCCGGAGACGGAATCACTGAAGCTTTCTTT. Translation: CRAGDGITEAFF.

The CDR3, as DNA: TGTGCCAGCAGTGATTACTCCGGGACTAGCGGGAAATACAATGAGCAGTTCTTC. Its translation is CASSDYSGTSGKYNEQFF. The V and J genes are TRBV25-1 and TRBJ2-1, with TRBD2 matching 13 bases. The V and J ends lost 3 bases and 4 bases, in that order; junction bases with no gene match: 9. The CDR3 covers 18 residues. From germline, CDR1 is MGHDK and CDR2 SYGVNS. The variable domain in full, with the rest retrieved from reference TRBV25-1 and TRBJ2-1, is EADIYQTPRYLVIGTGKKITLECSQTMGHDKMYWYQQDPGMELHLIHYSYGVNSTEKGDLSSESTVSRIRTEHFPLTLESARPSHTSQYLCASSDYSGTSGKYNEQFFGPGTRLTVL.

The table lists this clonotype with many counts. This sequence joins TRBV25-1 and TRBJ2-3; 10 nucleotides match TRBD2. V lost 6 bases, J lost 0 bases, and 6 bases stayed unmatched. Germline-derived CDR1 and CDR2 are MGHDK and SYGVNS. The CDR3 covers 16 residues. DNA for the CDR3: TGTGCCAGCAGCCCTACTAGCGGGGACAGCACAGATACGCAGTATTTT. Protein product: CASSPTSGDSTDTQYF.

J is TRBJ2-7 and V is TRBV27, with D perhaps matching TRBD2 (6 bases). The CDR3 runs 14 residues. Deletions cut 4 bases from V and 6 bases from J, with 16 bases between. Per germline, CDR1 MNHEY and CDR2 SMNVEV (reference sequence). The CDR3: CASSSSGTLREQYF. The CDR3 coding sequence is TGTGCCAGCAGTTCCTCCGGGACTCTTCGCGAGCAGTACTTC.